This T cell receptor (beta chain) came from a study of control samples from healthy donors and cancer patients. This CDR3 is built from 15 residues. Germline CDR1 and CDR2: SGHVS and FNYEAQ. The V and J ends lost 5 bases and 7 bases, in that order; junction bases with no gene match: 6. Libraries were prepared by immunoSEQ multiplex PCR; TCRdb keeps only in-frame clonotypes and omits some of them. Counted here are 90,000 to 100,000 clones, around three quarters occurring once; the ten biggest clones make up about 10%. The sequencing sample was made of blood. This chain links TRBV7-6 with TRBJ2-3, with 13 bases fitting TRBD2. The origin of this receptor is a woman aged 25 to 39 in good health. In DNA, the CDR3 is TGTGCCAGCAGCCTGGGGACTAGCGGGGATTATACGCAGTATTTT. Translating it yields CASSLGTSGDYTQYF.